This passage covers 21 T cell receptor beta chains from one sample sequenced in a study of cytomegalovirus exposure and HLA in healthy donors. PCR employed 60 Vbeta and 13 Jbeta primers. Clones were read by immunoSEQ multiplex PCR, and TCRdb kept only the in-frame ones, dropping some. The sample holds about 200,000 clones, about 80% seen once. Source material: PBMCs. The source of these receptors is a woman in her twenties or thirties in good health and CMV-seronegative.

To note about this clone: At one end the junction does not follow the germline gene, possibly because of a read error. The V gene is TRBV5-1, the J gene TRBJ1-2; weak D call: TRBD1 (6 bases). The CDR3 extends over 15 amino acids. The germline CDR1 and CDR2 sequences are SGHRS and YFSETQ. CDR3 protein: CASSTRQASNYGYPF. In DNA, the CDR3 is TGCGCCAGCAGCACCCGACAGGCCAGCAACTATGGCTACCCCTTC.

This chain links TRBV21-1 with TRBJ2-7; the DNA was not compared with TRBD2, the D call given in the table. TRBV21-1 is a listed pseudogene. The CDR3 length is 15 residues. The chain's CDR3 is CASSKRDESSYEQYF. The CDR3 DNA is TGTGCCAGCAGCAAGCGGGACGAAAGCTCCTACGAGCAGTACTTC.

The chain is built from TRBV7-8 and TRBJ2-7; 8 bases agree with TRBD2. There are 18 residues in the CDR3. V shed 6 bases and J 0 bases; nucleotides not matched to a gene: 16. Germline V gives CDR1 SGHVS, CDR2 FQNEAQ. CDR3: CASRGGHRGRISSYEQYF. The CDR3 DNA follows: TGTGCCAGCAGGGGGGGACATCGCGGGAGGATAAGCTCCTACGAGCAGTACTTC.

The rearrangement uses TRBV7-3 and TRBJ2-7; D perhaps matches TRBD1 (6 bases). The V end was cut by 6 bases, the J end by 5 bases, with 20 bases between. The CDR3 is 15 amino acids. Germline assignment: CDR1 SGHTA and CDR2 FQGTGA. The CDR3 here is CASRSRNRAINEQYF. The DNA of the CDR3 is TGTGCCAGCAGATCCCGGAACAGGGCAATTAACGAGCAGTACTTC.

This clone came up once. This rearrangement joins TRBV18 to TRBJ1-3; D possibly corresponds to TRBD1 (6 bases). With 3 bases removed from V and 8 bases from J, the gap between germline ends came to 14 bases. The CDR3 length is 14 residues. Per germline, CDR1 KGHSH and CDR2 LQKENI. DNA for the CDR3: TGTGCCAGCTCACCCCGGGACATCCGTGACACCATATATTTT. This translates into CASSPRDIRDTIYF.

The J gene is TRBJ2-2, the V gene TRBV5-1, with D possibly being TRBD1 (5 bases). Germline V CDR1 and CDR2: SGHRS, YFSETQ. The V end lost 5 bases, the J end lost 6 bases, and 14 bases lay between the germline ends. This CDR3 is built from 14 residues. This CDR3 reads CASSQGTPPGELFF. DNA of the CDR3: TGCGCCAGCAGTCAGGGAACGCCCCCCGGGGAGCTGTTTTTT.

The chain carries TRBV9 and TRBJ2-5; D may be TRBD2 (6 bases). V dropped 5 bases and J dropped 4 bases, with 18 bases sitting between them. Germline V gives CDR1 SGDLS, CDR2 YYNGEE. The CDR3 is 15 residues long. CDR3 sequence: CASSFTGTPRETQYF. CDR3 nucleotides: TGTGCCAGCAGTTTTACCGGGACTCCCCGAGAGACCCAGTACTTC.

The chain carries TRBV6-6 and TRBJ2-7; TRBD2 is a possible D gene (6 bases). The germline V gene has CDR1 MNHNY and CDR2 SVGAGI (reference sequence). Trimming took 2 bases from V and 3 from J, leaving 8 bases between them. This CDR3 is built from 13 residues. CDR3 in amino acids: CASSYPGSYEQYF. The CDR3 DNA sequence: TGTGCCAGCAGTTACCCCGGGAGCTACGAGCAGTACTTC.

In this sample, this clone turned up a few times. The genes are TRBV7-2 and TRBJ2-1; no firm D call. The germline V and J ends were trimmed by 4 bases and 6 bases, with 16 bases remaining between them. The CDR3 totals 15 residues. The germline CDR1 and CDR2 sequences are SGHTA and FQGNSA. The CDR3 loop is CASSYRVSPSNEQFF. The DNA of the CDR3 is TGTGCCAGCAGCTATCGGGTGTCCCCCTCCAATGAGCAGTTCTTC. Looking up the rest from reference TRBV7-2 and TRBJ2-1 gives the full variable domain: GAGVSQSPSNKVTEKGKDVELRCDPISGHTALYWYRQSLGQGLEFLIYFQGNSAPDKSGLPSDRFSAERTGGSVSTLTIQRTQQEDSAVYLCASSYRVSPSNEQFFGPGTRLTVL.

The J gene is TRBJ1-4, the V gene TRBV27; tentative D call: TRBD1 (5 bases). Germline CDR1 MNHEY, CDR2 SMNVEV (reference sequence). Trimming cost V 2 bases and J 4 bases, with 8 bases left between them. The CDR3 sequence is 14 residues long. The CDR3 DNA reads as TGTGCCAGCAGTTTACAGGGTGGTAATGAAAAACTGTTTTTT. Translation gives CASSLQGGNEKLFF. Looking up the rest from reference TRBV27 and TRBJ1-4 gives the full variable domain: EAQVTQNPRYLITVTGKKLTVTCSQNMNHEYMSWYRQDPGLGLRQIYYSMNVEVTDKGDVPEGYKVSRKEKRNFPLILESPSPNQTSLYFCASSLQGGNEKLFFGSGTQLSVL.

This clone turned up a few times. The rearrangement joins TRBV5-4 to TRBJ2-5; 8 bases map to TRBD2. This CDR3 region has 14 residues. The V and J ends lost 2 bases and 4 bases, in that order; junction bases with no gene match: 4. The V gene's germline CDR1 is SGHNT and CDR2 YYREEE (reference sequence). CDR3 coding DNA: TGTGCCAGCAGCTTAGCGCTAGCGGGAGAGACCCAGTACTTC. It yields the protein CASSLALAGETQYF.

This chain uses TRBV6-1 with TRBJ2-5; D unclear. This CDR3 contains 14 residues. CDR1 is MNHNS, CDR2 SASEGT, per germline. V was trimmed by 0 bases and J by 5 bases, leaving 10 bases between them. The DNA for the CDR3 is TGTGCCAGCAGTGAAGCCCCGACATCCGAGACCCAGTACTTC. Its translation: CASSEAPTSETQYF.

The gene calls are TRBV18 and TRBJ2-7; D gene uncertain. This CDR3 contains 14 residues. The V end lost 3 bases, the J end lost 2 bases, and 11 bases lay between the germline ends. The germline V gene encodes CDR1 KGHSH and CDR2 LQKENI. The DNA for the CDR3 is TGTGCCAGCTCACCGTTCCAGGCAACCTACGAGCAGTACTTC. It encodes CASSPFQATYEQYF.

About this clone itself: This CDR3 is missing its conserved last phenylalanine or tryptophan, likely due to a read error. The chain recombines TRBV5-4 with TRBJ1-1; the D gene is possibly TRBD1 (6 bases). The CDR3 length is 16 residues. Trimming removed 4 bases from V and 0 bases from J, with 16 bases in between. From germline, CDR1 is SGHNT and CDR2 YYREEE (reference sequence). The CDR3, as DNA: TGTGCCAGCAGCCCAGGGGAGACGACCGTGAACACTGAAGCTTTCCTT. Translation gives CASSPGETTVNTEAFL.

This clone appeared a single time. The CDR3 sequence: CASSPGQPNQPQHF. The CDR3 coding sequence is TGTGCCAGCAGCCCGGGACAGCCCAATCAGCCCCAGCATTTT. The chain joins TRBV5-8 to TRBJ1-5, with TRBD1 identical over 7 bases. The J segment lost 3 bases and the V segment lost 4 bases, leaving 4 bases of the junction unmatched. Germline V lookup: CDR1 SGHTS, CDR2 YDEGEE. This CDR3 is built from 14 residues. The full variable domain, in which reference TRBV5-8 and TRBJ1-5 provide the parts outside the CDR3, is EAGVTQSPTHLIKTRGQQATLRCSPISGHTSVYWYQQALGLGLQFLLWYDEGEERNRGNFPPRFSGRQFPNYSSELNVNALELEDSALYLCASSPGQPNQPQHFGDGTRLSIL.

The sample holds one count of this clone. This chain joins TRBV2 and TRBJ1-5; TRBD1 might be the D (5 bases). This CDR3 is built from 15 residues. Germline V gives CDR1 SNHLY, CDR2 FYNNEI. The V gene lost 1 base and the J gene lost 6 bases, with 13 bases spanning the gap. CDR3 amino acids: CASSEGGEWGQPQHF. CDR3 coding DNA: TGTGCCAGCAGTGAAGGGGGGGAGTGGGGTCAGCCCCAGCATTTT.

The chain has TRBV4-2 and TRBJ2-5, with TRBD2 matching 11 bases. The J segment lost 0 bases and the V segment lost 2 bases, leaving 5 bases of the junction unmatched. The CDR3 runs 17 residues. The V gene's germline CDR1 is LGHNA and CDR2 YNFKEQ. The DNA for the CDR3 is TGTGCCAGCAGCCAACAATTAGCGGGAGGGTACCAAGAGACCCAGTACTTC. It yields the protein CASSQQLAGGYQETQYF.

The rearrangement uses TRBV5-1 and TRBJ2-7, with TRBD2 matching over 11 bases. This CDR3 has 17 residues. Germline CDR1 and CDR2: SGHRS and YFSETQ. Trimming cost V 0 bases and J 4 bases; bases outside gene matches: 9. The CDR3 nucleotides are TGCGCCAGCAGCTTGGTGGCGACTAGCGGGGTAGTTTACGAGCAGTACTTC. It yields the protein CASSLVATSGVVYEQYF.

The chain uses TRBV15 and TRBJ1-5; the match to TRBD1 covers 7 bases. Germline CDR1 is LNHNV and CDR2 is YYDKDF (reference sequence). The CDR3 contains 15 residues. Trimming at V came to 4 bases and at J to 4 bases, leaving 7 bases not matched to a gene. The DNA of the CDR3 is TGTGCCACCAGCACGGGGACAGAGCTTAATCAGCCCCAGCATTTT. As protein: CATSTGTELNQPQHF. Supplemented by reference TRBV15 and TRBJ1-5, the full variable domain reads DAMVIQNPRYQVTQFGKPVTLSCSQTLNHNVMYWYQQKSSQAPKLLFHYYDKDFNNEADTPDNFQSRRPNTSFCFLDIRSPGLGDTAMYLCATSTGTELNQPQHFGDGTRLSIL.

The chain has TRBV7-3 and TRBJ2-1; 12 positions agree with TRBD2. The CDR3 loop spans 15 amino acids. Per germline, CDR1 SGHTA and CDR2 FQGTGA. J gave up 9 bases and V 8 bases, and 11 bases lay outside the gene matches. CDR3 in amino acids: CASSAWTSGDGEQFF. CDR3 nucleotide sequence: TGTGCCAGCTCTGCTTGGACTAGCGGGGATGGTGAGCAGTTCTTC.

The chain links TRBV5-1 to TRBJ2-5; 8 nucleotides agree with TRBD1. V lost 1 base and J lost 4; bases outside the gene matches: 9. The CDR3 totals 16 residues. The germline CDR1 and CDR2 sequences are SGHRS and YFSETQ. The CDR3 region is CASSLMGQVSPETQYF. The CDR3 nucleotides read TGCGCCAGCAGCTTGATGGGACAGGTGTCCCCAGAGACCCAGTACTTC.